The present entry profiles one T cell receptor beta chain with its context. The antigen is not known. The sample is drawn from a study of T cells in Graves' hyperthyroidism and ophthalmopathy. Regarding the study as a whole: Clonotypes that were expanded in thyroid above 0.001 mostly appeared in blood too. Ophthalmopathy was predicted by the model a median of 6.5 months ahead of onset.

With duration under 3 months, ophthalmopathy was active: Clinical Activity Score at least 3, NOSPECS at least 4. Diagnosis rested on symptoms, serum thyroxine and TRAb, thyroid ultrasound, and orbital computed tomography. This CDR3 has 13 residues. Trimming pared 4 bases from V and 4 bases from J, leaving 10 bases between. RNA transcripts served as the template for amplifying TCR beta CDR3 regions. HTBI primers were the set used in a first-round RT-PCR of the TCR CDR3. In TCRdb, the multiplex PCR reads were re-called with MiXCR into one record per CDR3 protein. In the table there are some 350,000 distinct CDR3 sequences, 13% to 15% of which are singletons.

The chain carries TRBV12-3 or TRBV12-4 and TRBJ1-1; the D gene is possibly TRBD1 (6 bases). Sequencing input: blood. The clonotype comes from a woman aged 55-70 years with Graves' ophthalmopathy. The DNA for the CDR3 is TGTGCCAGCAGTTCGAAAGGGGGCACTGAAGCTTTCTTT. Its protein is CASSSKGGTEAFF.